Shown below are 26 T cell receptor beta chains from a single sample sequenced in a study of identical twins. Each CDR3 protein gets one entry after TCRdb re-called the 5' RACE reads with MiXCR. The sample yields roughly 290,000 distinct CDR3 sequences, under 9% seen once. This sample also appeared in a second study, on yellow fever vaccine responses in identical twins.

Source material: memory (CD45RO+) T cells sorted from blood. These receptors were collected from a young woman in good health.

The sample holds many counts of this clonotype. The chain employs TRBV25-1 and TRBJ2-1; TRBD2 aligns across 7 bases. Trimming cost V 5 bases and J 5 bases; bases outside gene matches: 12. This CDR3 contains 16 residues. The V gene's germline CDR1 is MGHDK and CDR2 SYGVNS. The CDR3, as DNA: TGTGCCAGCAGTCGGGGCCTCGGACTAGTTGACAATGAGCAGTTCTTC. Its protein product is CASSRGLGLVDNEQFF.

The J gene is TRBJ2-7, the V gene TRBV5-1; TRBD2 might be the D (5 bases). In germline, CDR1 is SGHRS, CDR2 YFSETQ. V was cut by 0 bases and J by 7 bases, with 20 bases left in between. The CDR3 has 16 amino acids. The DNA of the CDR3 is TGCGCCAGCAGCTTGGACATCGGAACTCTATCGGGGGAGCAGTACTTC. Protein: CASSLDIGTLSGEQYF.

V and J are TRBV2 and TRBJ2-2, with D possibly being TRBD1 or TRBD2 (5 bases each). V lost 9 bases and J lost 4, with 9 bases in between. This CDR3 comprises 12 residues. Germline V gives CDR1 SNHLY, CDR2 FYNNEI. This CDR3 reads CASQGPTGELFF. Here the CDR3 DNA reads TGTGCCAGTCAGGGACCCACCGGGGAGCTGTTTTTT.

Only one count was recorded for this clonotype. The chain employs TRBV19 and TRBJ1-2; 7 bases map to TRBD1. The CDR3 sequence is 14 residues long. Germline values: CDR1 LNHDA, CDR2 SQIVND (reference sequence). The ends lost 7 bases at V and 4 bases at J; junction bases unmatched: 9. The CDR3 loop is CASTHGQVAYGYTF. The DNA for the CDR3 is TGTGCCAGTACTCATGGACAGGTAGCCTATGGCTACACCTTC.

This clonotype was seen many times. CDR3 protein: CASKLQGWAEQFF. The CDR3 bases are TGTGCCAGCAAGCTACAGGGGTGGGCTGAGCAGTTCTTC. The J gene is TRBJ2-1, the V gene TRBV12-3 or TRBV12-4, with 7 bases aligning to TRBD1. Trimming took 7 bases from V and 9 from J; bases not matched to a gene: 9. The CDR3 has 13 residues.

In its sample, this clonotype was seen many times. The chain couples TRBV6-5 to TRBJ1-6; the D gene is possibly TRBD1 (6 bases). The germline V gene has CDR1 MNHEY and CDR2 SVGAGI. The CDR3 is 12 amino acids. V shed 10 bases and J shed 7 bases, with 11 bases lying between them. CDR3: CATGQPNSPLHF. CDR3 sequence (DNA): TGTGCCACCGGACAGCCCAATTCACCCCTCCACTTT.

CDR3 protein: CASRRTSGGEQFF. The CDR3 DNA sequence: TGTGCCAGCAGGAGGACTAGCGGGGGCGAGCAGTTCTTC. V and J are TRBV2 and TRBJ2-1; 13 nucleotides agree with TRBD2. Trimming removed 6 bases from V and 10 bases from J; junction bases left unmatched: 3. The CDR3 is 13 amino acids. Germline V gene lookup returns CDR1 SNHLY and CDR2 FYNNEI.

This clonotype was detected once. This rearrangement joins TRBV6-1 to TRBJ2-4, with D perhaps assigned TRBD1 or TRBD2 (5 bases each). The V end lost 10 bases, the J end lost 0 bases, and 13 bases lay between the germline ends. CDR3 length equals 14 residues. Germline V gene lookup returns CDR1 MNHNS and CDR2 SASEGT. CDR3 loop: CATRGPLAKNIQYF. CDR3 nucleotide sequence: TGTGCCACTCGGGGCCCGCTAGCCAAAAACATTCAGTACTTC.

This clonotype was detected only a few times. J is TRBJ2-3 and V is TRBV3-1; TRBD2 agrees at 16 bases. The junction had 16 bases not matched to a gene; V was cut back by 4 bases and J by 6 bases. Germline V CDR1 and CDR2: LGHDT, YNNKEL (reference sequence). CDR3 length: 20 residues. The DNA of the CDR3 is TGTGCCAGCAGCCCCGGGACTAGCGGGGGGGCGGGTACGATCTCGGATACGCAGTATTTT. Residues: CASSPGTSGGAGTISDTQYF.

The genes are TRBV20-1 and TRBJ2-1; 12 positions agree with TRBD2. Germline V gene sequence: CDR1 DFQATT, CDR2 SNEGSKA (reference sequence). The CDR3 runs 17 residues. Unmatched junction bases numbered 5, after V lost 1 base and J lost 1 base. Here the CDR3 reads CSARASSGRVSYNEQFF. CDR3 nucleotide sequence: TGCAGTGCTAGAGCTTCTAGCGGGAGGGTGTCCTACAATGAGCAGTTCTTC.

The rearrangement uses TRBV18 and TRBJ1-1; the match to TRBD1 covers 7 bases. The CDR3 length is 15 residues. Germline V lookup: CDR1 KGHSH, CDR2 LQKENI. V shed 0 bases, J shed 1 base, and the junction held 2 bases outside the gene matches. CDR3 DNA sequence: TGTGCCAGCTCACCACCTACAGGGGAGAACACTGAAGCTTTCTTT. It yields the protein CASSPPTGENTEAFF.

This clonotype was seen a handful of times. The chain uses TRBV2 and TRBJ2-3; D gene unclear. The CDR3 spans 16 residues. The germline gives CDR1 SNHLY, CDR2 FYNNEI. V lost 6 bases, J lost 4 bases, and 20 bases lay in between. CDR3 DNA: TGTGCCAGCAGAACAAGGACGGCTTCGAGGTCAGATACGCAGTATTTT. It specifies CASRTRTASRSDTQYF. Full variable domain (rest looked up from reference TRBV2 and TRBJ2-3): EPEVTQTPSHQVTQMGQEVILRCVPISNHLYFYWYRQILGQKVEFLVSFYNNEISEKSEIFDDQFSVERPDGSNFTLKIRSTKLEDSAMYFCASRTRTASRSDTQYFGPGTRLTVL.

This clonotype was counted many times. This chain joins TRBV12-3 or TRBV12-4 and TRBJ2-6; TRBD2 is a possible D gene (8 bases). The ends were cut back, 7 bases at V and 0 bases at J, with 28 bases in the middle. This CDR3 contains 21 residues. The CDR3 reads CASTWTGIAGQISSGANVLTF. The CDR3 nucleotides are TGTGCCAGCACTTGGACTGGGATAGCGGGACAGATTAGCTCTGGGGCCAACGTCCTGACTTTC.

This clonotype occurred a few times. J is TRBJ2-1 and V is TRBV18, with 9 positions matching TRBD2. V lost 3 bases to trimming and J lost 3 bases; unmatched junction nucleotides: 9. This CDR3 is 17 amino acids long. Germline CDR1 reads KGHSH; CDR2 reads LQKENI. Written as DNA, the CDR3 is TGTGCCAGCTCACCTACGGCTAGCGGGACACTCTACAATGAGCAGTTCTTC. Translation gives CASSPTASGTLYNEQFF.

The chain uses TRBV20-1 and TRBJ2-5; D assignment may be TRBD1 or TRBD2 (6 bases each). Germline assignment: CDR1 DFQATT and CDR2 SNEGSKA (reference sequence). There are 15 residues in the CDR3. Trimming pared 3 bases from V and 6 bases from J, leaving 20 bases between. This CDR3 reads CSASLRDGGRKTQYF. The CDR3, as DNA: TGCAGTGCTAGTTTGAGGGACGGGGGCCGGAAGACCCAGTACTTC.

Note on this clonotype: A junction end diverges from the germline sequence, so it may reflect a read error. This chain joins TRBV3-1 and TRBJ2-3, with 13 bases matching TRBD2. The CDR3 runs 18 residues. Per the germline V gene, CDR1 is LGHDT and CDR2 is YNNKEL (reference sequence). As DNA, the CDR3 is TGTGCCTGCAGCCAAGATTGGACTAGCGGGAGTCTGACAGATACGCAGTATTTT. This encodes CACSQDWTSGSLTDTQYF.

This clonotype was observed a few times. As DNA, the CDR3 is TGTGCCAGCAGAGAGCGGATTGGGACTAGCGGACCCTGGGGGACAGATACGCAGTATTTT. This sequence encodes CASRERIGTSGPWGTDTQYF. The gene calls are TRBV2 and TRBJ2-3; 11 nucleotides align to TRBD2. This CDR3 has 20 amino acids. Looked up from germline, CDR1 is SNHLY and CDR2 is FYNNEI. V gave up 6 bases and J gave up 3 bases; unmatched junction bases: 20.

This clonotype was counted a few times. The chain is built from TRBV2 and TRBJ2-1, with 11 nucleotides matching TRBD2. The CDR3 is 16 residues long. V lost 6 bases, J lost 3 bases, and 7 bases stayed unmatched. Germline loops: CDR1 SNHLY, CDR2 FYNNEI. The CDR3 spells CASRDIAGGVYNEQFF. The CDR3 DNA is TGTGCCAGCAGAGATATAGCGGGAGGGGTCTACAATGAGCAGTTCTTC.

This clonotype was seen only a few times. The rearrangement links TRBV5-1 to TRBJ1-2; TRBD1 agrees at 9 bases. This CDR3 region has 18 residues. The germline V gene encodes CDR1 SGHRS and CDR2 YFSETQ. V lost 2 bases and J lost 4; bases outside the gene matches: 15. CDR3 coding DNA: TGCGCCAGCAGCTTATTTGCTACAGGGGGCCGCGAAGCCTATGGCTACACCTTC. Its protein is CASSLFATGGREAYGYTF.

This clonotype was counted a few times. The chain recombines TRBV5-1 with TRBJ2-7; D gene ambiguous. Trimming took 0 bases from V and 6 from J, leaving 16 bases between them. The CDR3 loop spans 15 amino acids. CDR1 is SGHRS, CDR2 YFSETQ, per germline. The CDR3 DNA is TGCGCCAGCAGCTTGGGACTGAAAGCGAGGTGCGAGCAGTACGTC. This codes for CASSLGLKARCEQYV.

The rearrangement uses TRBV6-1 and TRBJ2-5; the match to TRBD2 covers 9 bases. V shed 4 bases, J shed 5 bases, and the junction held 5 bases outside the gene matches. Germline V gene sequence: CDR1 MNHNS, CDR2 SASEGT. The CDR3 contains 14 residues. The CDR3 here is CASSAGTSRETQYF. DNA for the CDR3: TGTGCCAGCAGTGCCGGGACTAGCCGGGAGACCCAGTACTTC.

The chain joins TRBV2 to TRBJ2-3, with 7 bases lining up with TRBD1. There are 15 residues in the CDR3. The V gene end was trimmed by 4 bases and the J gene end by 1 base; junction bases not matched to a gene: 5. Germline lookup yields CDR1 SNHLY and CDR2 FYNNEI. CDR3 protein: CASSGQGSGTDTQYF. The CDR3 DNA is TGTGCCAGCAGTGGACAGGGTTCTGGCACAGATACGCAGTATTTT. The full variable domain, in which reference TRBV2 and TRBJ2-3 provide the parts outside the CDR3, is EPEVTQTPSHQVTQMGQEVILRCVPISNHLYFYWYRQILGQKVEFLVSFYNNEISEKSEIFDDQFSVERPDGSNFTLKIRSTKLEDSAMYFCASSGQGSGTDTQYFGPGTRLTVL.

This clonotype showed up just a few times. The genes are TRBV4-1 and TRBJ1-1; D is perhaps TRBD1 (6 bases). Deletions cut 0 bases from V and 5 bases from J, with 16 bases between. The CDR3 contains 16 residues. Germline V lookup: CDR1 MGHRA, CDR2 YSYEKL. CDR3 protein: CASSQDLGGARTEAFF. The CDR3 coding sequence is TGCGCCAGCAGCCAAGATCTCGGGGGGGCGAGGACTGAAGCTTTCTTT.

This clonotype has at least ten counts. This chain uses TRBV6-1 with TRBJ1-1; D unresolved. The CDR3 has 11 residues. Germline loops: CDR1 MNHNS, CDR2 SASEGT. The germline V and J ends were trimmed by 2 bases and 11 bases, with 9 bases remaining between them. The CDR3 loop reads CASSERQAAFF. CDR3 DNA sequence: TGTGCCAGCAGTGAACGGCAGGCGGCTTTCTTT.

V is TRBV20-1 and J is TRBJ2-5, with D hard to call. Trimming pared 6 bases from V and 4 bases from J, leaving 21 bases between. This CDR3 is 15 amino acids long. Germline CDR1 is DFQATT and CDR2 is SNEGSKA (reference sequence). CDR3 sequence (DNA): TGCAGTGCACCTGACCCCCGGCCCACAAGAGAGACCCAGTACTTC. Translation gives CSAPDPRPTRETQYF.

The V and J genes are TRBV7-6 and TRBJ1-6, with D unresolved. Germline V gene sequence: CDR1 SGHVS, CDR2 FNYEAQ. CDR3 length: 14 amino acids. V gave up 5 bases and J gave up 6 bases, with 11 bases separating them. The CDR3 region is CASSLRVTNSPLHF. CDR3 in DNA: TGTGCCAGCAGCCTGCGAGTGACTAATTCACCCCTCCACTTT.